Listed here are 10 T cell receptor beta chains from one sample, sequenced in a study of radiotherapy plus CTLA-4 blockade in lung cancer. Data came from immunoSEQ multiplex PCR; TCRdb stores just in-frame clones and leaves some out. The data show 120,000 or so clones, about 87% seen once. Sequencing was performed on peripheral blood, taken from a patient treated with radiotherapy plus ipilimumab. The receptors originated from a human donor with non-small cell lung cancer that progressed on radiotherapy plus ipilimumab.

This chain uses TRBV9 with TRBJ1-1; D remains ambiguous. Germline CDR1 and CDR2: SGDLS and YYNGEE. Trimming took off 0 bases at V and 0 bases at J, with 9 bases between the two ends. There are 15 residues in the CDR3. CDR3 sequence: CASSVEIAMNTEAFF. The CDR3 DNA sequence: TGTGCCAGCAGCGTAGAGATAGCCATGAACACTGAAGCTTTCTTT.

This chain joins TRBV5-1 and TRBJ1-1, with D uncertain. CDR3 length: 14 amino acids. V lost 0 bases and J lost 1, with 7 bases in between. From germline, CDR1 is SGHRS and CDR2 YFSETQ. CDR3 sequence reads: CASSLEPGNTEAFF. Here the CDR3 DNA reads TGCGCCAGCAGCTTGGAACCGGGGAACACTGAAGCTTTCTTT.

CDR3 loop: CASSFDRLRSYNEQFF. CDR3 DNA sequence: TGCGCCAGCAGCTTCGATAGACTACGCTCCTACAATGAGCAGTTCTTC. The chain is built from TRBV5-1 and TRBJ2-1; a possible D gene is TRBD2 (5 bases). Trimming removed 2 bases from V and 0 bases from J, with 12 bases in between. Germline values: CDR1 SGHRS, CDR2 YFSETQ. CDR3 length: 16 amino acids.

The DNA of the CDR3 is TGCAGCGTTGCTGACAGTCTAGGTGGCTACACCTTC. It codes for CSVADSLGGYTF. The gene calls are TRBV29-1 and TRBJ1-2; maybe TRBD1 (5 bases). The germline CDR1 and CDR2 sequences are SQVTM and ANQGSEA. V lost 4 bases to trimming and J lost 7 bases, with 13 bases between them. The CDR3 totals 12 residues.

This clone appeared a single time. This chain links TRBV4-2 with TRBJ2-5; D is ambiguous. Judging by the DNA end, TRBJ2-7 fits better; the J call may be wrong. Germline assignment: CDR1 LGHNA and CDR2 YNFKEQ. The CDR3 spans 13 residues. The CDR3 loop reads CASSQDGRLEQYF. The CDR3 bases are TGTGCCAGCAGCCAAGATGGTCGGCTCGAGCAGTACTTC.

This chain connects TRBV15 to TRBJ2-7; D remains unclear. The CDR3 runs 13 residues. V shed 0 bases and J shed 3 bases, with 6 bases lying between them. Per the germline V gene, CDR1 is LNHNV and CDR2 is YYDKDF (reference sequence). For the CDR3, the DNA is TGTGCCACCAGCAGAGACCGACGCTACGAGCAGTACTTC. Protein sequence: CATSRDRRYEQYF.

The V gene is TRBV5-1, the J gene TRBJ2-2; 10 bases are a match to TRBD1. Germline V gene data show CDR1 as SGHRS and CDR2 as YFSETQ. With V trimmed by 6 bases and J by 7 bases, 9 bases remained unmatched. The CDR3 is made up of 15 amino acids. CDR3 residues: CASTYLDRGGGELFF. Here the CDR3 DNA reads TGCGCCAGCACCTACCTGGACAGGGGGGGCGGGGAGCTGTTTTTT. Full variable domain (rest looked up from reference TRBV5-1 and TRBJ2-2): KAGVTQTPRYLIKTRGQQVTLSCSPISGHRSVSWYQQTPGQGLQFLFEYFSETQRNKGNFPGRFSGRQFSNSRSEMNVSTLELGDSALYLCASTYLDRGGGELFFGEGSRLTVL.

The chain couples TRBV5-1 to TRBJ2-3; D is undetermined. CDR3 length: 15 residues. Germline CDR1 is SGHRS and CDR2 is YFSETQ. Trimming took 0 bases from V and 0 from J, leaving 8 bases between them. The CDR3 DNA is TGCGCCAGCAGCTTGGAAGTCCCTAGCACAGATACGCAGTATTTT. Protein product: CASSLEVPSTDTQYF.

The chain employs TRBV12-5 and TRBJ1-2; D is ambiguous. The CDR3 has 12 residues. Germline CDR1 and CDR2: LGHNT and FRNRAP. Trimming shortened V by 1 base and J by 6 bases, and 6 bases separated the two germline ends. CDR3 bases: TGTGCTAGTGGTTTGGGGACGAATGGCTACACCTTC. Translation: CASGLGTNGYTF. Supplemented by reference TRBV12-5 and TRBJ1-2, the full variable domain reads DARVTQTPRHKVTEMGQEVTMRCQPILGHNTVFWYRQTMMQGLELLAYFRNRAPLDDSGMPKDRFSAEMPDATLATLKIQPSEPRDSAVYFCASGLGTNGYTFGSGTRLTVV.

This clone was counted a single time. CDR3: CASSTDRGYGYTF. The CDR3 DNA sequence: TGTGCCAGCAGCACGGACAGGGGGTATGGCTACACCTTC. The chain links TRBV11-3 to TRBJ1-2; 10 bases map to TRBD1. The CDR3 is 13 amino acids. The germline V gene has CDR1 SGHNT and CDR2 YENEEA. V lost 5 bases and J lost 5; bases outside the gene matches: 2.